This T cell receptor beta chain was retrieved from a study of blood T cell repertoires in COVID-19. Study context: T cells, B-cell-depleted T cells, or PBMCs supplied cDNA or gDNA.

Per the germline V gene, CDR1 is SEHNR and CDR2 is FQNEAQ (reference sequence). This CDR3 spans 13 amino acids. The V end lost 1 base, the J end lost 6 bases, and 10 bases lay between the germline ends. Recruits, aged about 18 to 95 years, lived in about two dozen US areas. Donors were grouped by their self-reported clinical history. Cohort 3 donors were reported recovered after two negative PCRs, clearance, or symptom resolution. Assay used: immunoSEQ multiplex PCR; TCRdb lists only in-frame clones, some missing. The sample includes approximately 470,000 clones, 87% of them seen just once. The sample holds one count of this clone.

The sequence derives from a woman aged 18-35 years who had recovered from COVID-19. V gene TRBV7-9 combines with J gene TRBJ2-7; D is undetermined. Sequenced input: PBMCs or T cells enriched from blood (not recorded which). The CDR3 DNA is TGTGCCAGCAGCTTAGAGATTAGCAGCGAGCAGTACTTC. Amino acids: CASSLEISSEQYF.